Below, one TCR beta chain is given with its context. TCRdb reanalysed the reads using MiXCR and keeps one entry per CDR3 protein. The sample contains approximately 97,000 distinct CDR3 sequences, about 17% of which appear only once. The data stem from a study of T cell repertoires in cytomegalovirus infection. CDR1 DFQATT and CDR2 SNEGSKA come from the germline V gene (reference sequence). V gave up 2 bases and J gave up 2 bases, with 16 bases separating them. The CDR3 sequence is 16 residues long. This receptor was obtained from a human donor in good health (CMV status not recorded). Some clones in this sample may be carry-over from other donors' samples. The chain is built from TRBV20-1 and TRBJ2-1; D remains unclear. The sequenced sample consisted of PBMCs. The CDR3 here is CSARPLIGLTYNEQFF. As DNA, the CDR3 is TGCAGTGCTAGACCCCTTATCGGGTTGACCTACAATGAGCAGTTCTTC.